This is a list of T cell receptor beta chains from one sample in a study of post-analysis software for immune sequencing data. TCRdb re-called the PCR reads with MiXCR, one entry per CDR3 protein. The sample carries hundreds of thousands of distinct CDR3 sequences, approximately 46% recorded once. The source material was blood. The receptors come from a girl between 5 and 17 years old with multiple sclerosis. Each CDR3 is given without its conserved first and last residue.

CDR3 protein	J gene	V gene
ASSASVSYNEQF	TRBJ2-1	TRBV7-3
ASSWTGESYEQY	TRBJ2-7	TRBV12-3/TRBV12-4
ASSQGTGEPYEQY	TRBJ2-7	TRBV7-2
SARDSGRGGYGYT	TRBJ1-2	TRBV20-1
SARGLGTGDTEAF	TRBJ1-1	TRBV20-1
ASSSNLGAKTYNEQF	TRBJ2-1	TRBV28
ASSLGRQGADTQY	TRBJ2-3	TRBV28
ASSLVLAPIASGANVLT	TRBJ2-6	TRBV5-6
SVVRGIYGYT	TRBJ1-2	TRBV29-1
ASNKDGGAYEQY	.	TRBV5-1
ASSYSTGVTEAF	TRBJ1-1	TRBV6-5
ASSEQFGTLSNQPQH	TRBJ1-5	TRBV6-1
ASSYSGGTGSYNEQF	TRBJ2-1	TRBV6-5
ASSQGRFSGRAFVEQF	TRBJ2-1	TRBV14
ASPYMEGDDYGYT	TRBJ1-2	TRBV7-3
SARELQGVLLWNEQF	TRBJ2-1	TRBV20-1
ASSFSYEQF	TRBJ2-1	TRBV12-3/TRBV12-4
ASSTGTNYGYT	TRBJ1-2	TRBV6-1
ASSLIIRGGSLAYNEQF	TRBJ2-1	TRBV7-9
ASSLIGQSSSYEQY	TRBJ2-7	TRBV7-8
ASGETQY	TRBJ2-5	TRBV7-8
SARDRASTEAF	TRBJ1-1	TRBV20-1
ASSLGSQQETQY	TRBJ2-5	TRBV7-3
SAVPDRGPDYGYT	TRBJ1-2	TRBV20-1
SAIPDSNSYEQY	.	TRBV20-1
SARLAGAETQY	.	TRBV20-1
ASSPRGGTGANVLT	TRBJ2-6	TRBV6-1
ATSEPGQGTGSVVADTQY	TRBJ2-3	TRBV24-1
SVHSGRTMNTEAF	TRBJ1-1	TRBV29-1
ASRSTGTGVYEQY	TRBJ2-7	TRBV12-3/TRBV12-4
ASSELDRQGDEQY	TRBJ2-7	TRBV2
SAPRGGYGSYEQY	TRBJ2-7	TRBV20-1
ASSLEGGRLAGEDTDTQY	TRBJ2-3	TRBV5-1